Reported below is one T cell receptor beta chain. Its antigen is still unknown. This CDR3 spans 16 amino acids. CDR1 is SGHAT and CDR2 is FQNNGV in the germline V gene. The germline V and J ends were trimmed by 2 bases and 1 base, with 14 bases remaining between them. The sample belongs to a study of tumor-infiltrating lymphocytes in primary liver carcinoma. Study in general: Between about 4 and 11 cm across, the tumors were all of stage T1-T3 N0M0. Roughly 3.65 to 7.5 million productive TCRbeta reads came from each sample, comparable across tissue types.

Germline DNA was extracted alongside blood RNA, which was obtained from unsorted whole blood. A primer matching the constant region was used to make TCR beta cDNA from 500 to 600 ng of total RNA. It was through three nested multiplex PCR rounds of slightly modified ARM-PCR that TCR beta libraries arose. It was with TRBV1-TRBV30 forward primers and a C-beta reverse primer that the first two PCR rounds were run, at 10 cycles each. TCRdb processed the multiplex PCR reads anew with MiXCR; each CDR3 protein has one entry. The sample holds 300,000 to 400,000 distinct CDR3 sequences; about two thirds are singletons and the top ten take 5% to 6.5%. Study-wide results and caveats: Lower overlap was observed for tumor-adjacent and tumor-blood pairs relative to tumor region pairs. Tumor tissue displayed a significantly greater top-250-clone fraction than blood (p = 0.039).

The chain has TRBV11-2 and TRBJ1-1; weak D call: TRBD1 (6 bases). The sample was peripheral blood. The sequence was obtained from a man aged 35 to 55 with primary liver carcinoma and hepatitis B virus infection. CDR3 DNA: TGTGCCAGCAGCTTACTCCGCCGACAGGCGAACACTGAAGCTTTCTTT. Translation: CASSLLRRQANTEAFF.